These 21 T cell receptor beta chains came from one sample sequenced in a study of shared clonotypes between healthy human individuals. TCRdb's table, derived via immunoSEQ multiplex PCR, lists solely in-frame clones and lacks some. The sample holds 2 million to 2.5 million clones, 90% to 96% seen once. Sequencing was performed on naive CD4+ T cells sorted from blood. Documented subset: CD45RA+ positively selected. Receptors were obtained from a man younger than 30 in good health.

CDR3 sequence: CASRAHDRDNYGYTF. In DNA form, the CDR3 reads TGTGCCAGCAGGGCACATGACAGGGACAACTATGGCTACACCTTC. The chain is built from TRBV2 and TRBJ1-2; 7 bases line up with TRBD1. The CDR3 runs to 15 residues. J gave up 2 bases and V 6 bases, and 9 bases lay outside the gene matches. CDR1 SNHLY and CDR2 FYNNEI come from the germline V gene.

With regard to this clone: The same CDR3 can be traced to other DNA sequences in this sample. The gene calls are TRBV12-5 and TRBJ2-7, with 11 bases identical to TRBD1. The J segment lost 6 bases and the V segment lost 6 bases, leaving 4 bases of the junction unmatched. This CDR3 contains 13 residues. Germline V gives CDR1 LGHNT, CDR2 FRNRAP. This CDR3 reads CASGLGTGGEQYF. In DNA form, the CDR3 reads TGTGCTAGTGGCTTAGGGACAGGGGGCGAGCAGTACTTC. The full variable domain, rest sourced from reference TRBV12-5 and TRBJ2-7, is DARVTQTPRHKVTEMGQEVTMRCQPILGHNTVFWYRQTMMQGLELLAYFRNRAPLDDSGMPKDRFSAEMPDATLATLKIQPSEPRDSAVYFCASGLGTGGEQYFGPGTRLTVT.

This clone was picked up one time. V is TRBV6-6 and J is TRBJ1-3; D perhaps matches TRBD1 (6 bases). V gave up 0 bases and J gave up 2 bases, with 8 bases separating them. CDR3 length: 15 residues. Germline CDR1 MNHNY, CDR2 SVGAGI (reference sequence). The CDR3 nucleotides are TGTGCCAGCAGTTACTCCGACAGGCCTGGAAACACCATATATTTT. It codes for CASSYSDRPGNTIYF.

CDR3 amino acids: CAISEEGQGNSPLHF. The CDR3 nucleotides are TGTGCCATCAGTGAAGAGGGACAGGGAAATTCACCCCTCCACTTT. The chain employs TRBV10-3 and TRBJ1-6; 9 bases fit TRBD1. CDR1 and CDR2 (germline): ENHRY, SYGVKD. The CDR3 is made up of 15 amino acids. V dropped 3 bases and J dropped 7; count of bases not matched to a gene: 4.

The chain couples TRBV6-5 to TRBJ1-1; a possible D gene is TRBD1 (5 bases). CDR1 is MNHEY and CDR2 is SVGAGI in the germline V gene. The CDR3 totals 14 residues. V was cut by 11 bases and J by 4 bases, with 20 bases left in between. The CDR3 DNA reads as TGTGCCGTCGCGCGGGGGGGAACGGGCACTGAAGCTTTCTTT. As protein: CAVARGGTGTEAFF.

The chain uses TRBV5-1 and TRBJ1-1, with a tentative D call TRBD1 (6 bases). The CDR3 consists of 12 residues. The V gene lost 6 bases and the J gene lost 12 bases, with 18 bases spanning the gap. CDR1 SGHRS and CDR2 YFSETQ come from the germline V gene. CDR3 in DNA: TGCGCCAGCACTCAGGGGACGTCGACGACTTTCTTT. It is translated as CASTQGTSTTFF.

The V gene is TRBV4-3, the J gene TRBJ2-1, with 13 bases matching TRBD2. The germline gives CDR1 LGHNA, CDR2 YSLEER. V lost 2 bases, J lost 10 bases, and 8 bases stayed unmatched. This CDR3 spans 16 amino acids. The DNA for the CDR3 is TGCGCCAGCAGCCAAATCGGAGGACTAGCGGGAGACGAGCAGTTCTTC. Translated: CASSQIGGLAGDEQFF.

V is TRBV7-9 and J is TRBJ2-6; D remains unclear. Looked up from germline, CDR1 is SEHNR and CDR2 is FQNEAQ (reference sequence). V was pared by 3 bases and J by 0 bases, with 6 bases between. CDR3 length: 15 amino acids. The CDR3 region has the DNA TGTGCCAGCAGCTTTAGTTACTCTGGGGCCAACGTCCTGACTTTC. Translating it yields CASSFSYSGANVLTF.

The chain recombines TRBV6-1 with TRBJ2-7, with TRBD2 identical over 7 bases. CDR1 and CDR2 (germline): MNHNS, SASEGT. This CDR3 comprises 15 residues. The V segment lost 7 bases and the J segment 2 bases; nucleotides outside the gene matches: 11. CDR3 in DNA: TGTGCCAGCAAGGGAGGGGAAACCATAACCTACGAGCAGTACTTC. This gives the protein CASKGGETITYEQYF.

J is TRBJ2-7 and V is TRBV7-2; D not certain. Germline CDR1 reads SGHTA; CDR2 reads FQGNSA. The CDR3 extends over 12 amino acids. V lost 3 bases and J 6 bases, leaving 9 bases between the germline ends. This CDR3 reads CASSLSSVEQYF. The CDR3 DNA follows: TGTGCCAGCAGCTTGTCCTCCGTCGAGCAGTACTTC.

V is TRBV29-1 and J is TRBJ2-1; D is possibly TRBD1 (5 bases). With 4 bases removed from V and 9 bases from J, the gap between germline ends came to 10 bases. This CDR3 is built from 11 residues. Germline V gives CDR1 SQVTM, CDR2 ANQGSEA. This CDR3 reads CSVVRVGEQFF. The CDR3 DNA sequence: TGCAGCGTTGTCAGGGTGGGTGAGCAGTTCTTC.

The V and J genes are TRBV2 and TRBJ2-2; 10 bases match TRBD2. The V segment lost 5 bases and the J segment 6 bases; nucleotides outside the gene matches: 9. CDR3 length equals 16 residues. The germline CDR1 and CDR2 sequences are SNHLY and FYNNEI. CDR3 amino acids: CASSTNSGRTAGELFF. The CDR3 region has the DNA TGTGCCAGCAGTACCAATAGCGGGAGGACGGCCGGGGAGCTGTTTTTT.

In its sample, this clone was seen once. CDR3 sequence (DNA): TGCGCCAGCAGCCGTGTACTAGCGGCGAACACCGGGGAGCTGTTTTTT. It encodes CASSRVLAANTGELFF. This sequence joins TRBV4-1 and TRBJ2-2; 8 bases are shared with TRBD2. Germline CDR1 MGHRA, CDR2 YSYEKL. Trimming cost V 4 bases and J 0 bases; bases outside gene matches: 4. This CDR3 region has 16 residues.

The chain has TRBV5-1 and TRBJ2-7; D unclear. The CDR3 runs to 13 residues. CDR1 and CDR2 from the germline V gene are SGHRS and YFSETQ. The V and J ends lost 4 bases and 6 bases respectively, with 14 bases between them. The CDR3 region is CASSPGWRAEQYF. The CDR3, as DNA: TGCGCCAGCAGCCCCGGGTGGAGAGCCGAGCAGTACTTC.

The chain joins TRBV29-1 to TRBJ1-1, with D possibly TRBD1 on 5 matching bases. In germline, CDR1 is SQVTM, CDR2 ANQGSEA. V was cut by 6 bases and J by 1 base, with 9 bases left in between. This CDR3 has 12 residues. The CDR3 nucleotides read TGCAGCGTCCAGGGATGGAACACTGAAGCTTTCTTT. It translates to CSVQGWNTEAFF.

As for this clone: At the DNA level, this CDR3 is encoded by other sequences in the same sample as well. This rearrangement joins TRBV19 to TRBJ1-6; D not resolved. The CDR3 consists of 15 residues. V dropped 1 base and J dropped 7 bases, with 11 bases sitting between them. Germline V gene sequence: CDR1 LNHDA, CDR2 SQIVND (reference sequence). Written as DNA, the CDR3 is TGTGCCAGTAGTATAGGAGGCAGCAGCAATTCACCCCTCCACTTT. Translation: CASSIGGSSNSPLHF. Together with reference TRBV19 and TRBJ1-6, the CDR3 gives the full variable domain: DGGITQSPKYLFRKEGQNVTLSCEQNLNHDAMYWYRQDPGQGLRLIYYSQIVNDFQKGDIAEGYSVSREKKESFPLTVTSAQKNPTAFYLCASSIGGSSNSPLHFGNGTRLTVT.

In the case of this clone: The identical CDR3 is also encoded by other nucleotide sequences in the sample. The gene calls are TRBV6-6 and TRBJ1-2; 7 positions match TRBD1. Trimming cost V 6 bases and J 4 bases; bases outside gene matches: 5. The CDR3 is 13 amino acids. The germline V gene encodes CDR1 MNHNY and CDR2 SVGAGI (reference sequence). This CDR3 reads CASSPAGGYGYTF. Here the CDR3 DNA reads TGTGCCAGCAGCCCCGCAGGGGGCTATGGCTACACCTTC.

CDR3 residues: CASSAAGSLNEQFF. The CDR3 nucleotides are TGTGCCAGCAGTGCGGCAGGGAGCCTCAATGAGCAGTTCTTC. The chain combines TRBV28 with TRBJ2-1, with D perhaps assigned TRBD1 or TRBD2 (5 bases each). V lost 5 bases and J lost 6, with 14 bases in between. Germline lookup yields CDR1 MDHEN and CDR2 SYDVKM. CDR3 length: 14 amino acids.

The genes are TRBV10-3 and TRBJ1-4, with D perhaps TRBD1 (6 bases). Germline V CDR1 and CDR2: ENHRY, SYGVKD. This CDR3 has 17 residues. V was pared by 0 bases and J by 0 bases, with 11 bases between. CDR3 coding DNA: TGTGCCATCAGTGAGTCACAGGGAACTGCAACTAATGAAAAACTGTTTTTT. It encodes CAISESQGTATNEKLFF.

This chain joins TRBV4-3 and TRBJ1-2; tentative D call: TRBD1 (6 bases). The germline CDR1 and CDR2 sequences are LGHNA and YSLEER. V lost 2 bases, J lost 0 bases, and 10 bases lay in between. CDR3 length: 15 amino acids. CDR3 coding DNA: TGCGCCAGCAGCCAACAACAGGGCCCTAACTATGGCTACACCTTC. Translating it yields CASSQQQGPNYGYTF.

The gene calls are TRBV6-5 and TRBJ2-7; D gene ambiguous. Trimming stripped 2 bases from V and 5 bases from J, with 10 bases between. The CDR3 totals 13 residues. Germline CDR1 MNHEY, CDR2 SVGAGI. The CDR3: CASSYGVSHEQYF. Written as DNA, the CDR3 is TGTGCCAGCAGTTACGGGGTTTCCCACGAGCAGTACTTC.